This entry describes one T cell receptor (beta chain). Its matching antigen is unknown. The sample comes from a study of cytomegalovirus exposure and HLA in healthy donors. Overall study findings and caveats: Some public TCRs appeared in many individuals, while most sequences were rare. Sequencing likely caused a cluster of highly shared sequence variants.

Trimming removed 4 bases from V and 1 base from J; junction bases left unmatched: 2. Germline V gives CDR1 SNHLY, CDR2 FYNNEI. The CDR3 consists of 15 residues. The primer mix had 60 Vbeta and 13 Jbeta primers. Here immunoSEQ multiplex PCR was the method, and the copy in TCRdb shows in-frame clones only, minus some. The sample includes some 120,000 clones, over 60% of them seen just once. The sample comprised PBMCs. The TCR was taken from a human donor in good health. This chain uses TRBV2 with TRBJ2-2, with 8 bases aligning to TRBD2. CDR3 sequence reads: CASSGGLENTGELFF. The CDR3 bases are TGTGCCAGCAGTGGGGGACTAGAGAACACCGGGGAGCTGTTTTTT.